The 27 T cell receptor beta chains listed next were all sequenced from one sample in a study of blood T cells in healthy people across ages. The authors ran a second PCR of about 6 to 11 cycles using a sample-barcoded 5' primer and a J-beta primer mix. One entry per CDR3 protein results from TCRdb running MiXCR on the 5' RACE reads. The sample records approximately 810,000 distinct CDR3 sequences, about 30% being singletons. The sequencing sample was made of blood. The receptor set was obtained from a woman over 75 in good health.

V is TRBV24-1 and J is TRBJ2-1; D may be TRBD1 or TRBD2 (5 bases each). This CDR3 contains 15 residues. Germline lookup yields CDR1 KGHDR and CDR2 SFDVKD. Trimming stripped 5 bases from V and 3 bases from J, with 13 bases between. The CDR3 DNA reads TGTGCCACCAGTGGTTCTGTGGGGGACTACAATGAGCAGTTCTTC. Translating it yields CATSGSVGDYNEQFF.

This clonotype was seen only a few times. The germline gene is not matched at one end of the junction; a read error may be the cause. The chain carries TRBV11-2 and TRBJ1-6; weak D call: TRBD1 (6 bases). The CDR3 consists of 14 residues. Per the germline V gene, CDR1 is SGHAT and CDR2 is FQNNGV. CDR3 in DNA: TGCGCCAGCAGCTTTGGGGGGGCAGGGTCACCCCTCCACTTT. Encoded protein: CASSFGGAGSPLHF.

Note on this clonotype: Germline is not matched at one junction end, which may reflect a read error. The V and J genes are TRBV10-3 and TRBJ1-4, with 10 positions matching TRBD1. Germline CDR1 ENHRY, CDR2 SYGVKD. The CDR3 totals 14 residues. CDR3 bases: TGTGCCATCCGGGCCGGGACAGGGGATGAAGAACTGTTTTTT. Translating gives CAIRAGTGDEELFF.

V is TRBV7-9 and J is TRBJ1-2; D gene ambiguous. The CDR3 is 14 residues long. Germline V gene sequence: CDR1 SEHNR, CDR2 FQNEAQ (reference sequence). V lost 10 bases to trimming and J lost 3 bases, with 18 bases between them. The CDR3 bases are TGTGCCAACTCAGGCGGGAAGGACTACTATGGCTACACCTTC. Its translation: CANSGGKDYYGYTF.

Only one count was recorded for this clonotype. The V gene is TRBV5-5, the J gene TRBJ2-2; D may be TRBD2 (5 bases). Trimming took 0 bases from V and 9 from J, leaving 9 bases between them. The germline V gene encodes CDR1 SGHKS and CDR2 YYEKEE (reference sequence). The CDR3 is 13 amino acids. In nucleotides, the CDR3 is TGTGCCAGCAGCTTGGTGGAGGCCCGGGAGCTGTTTTTT. This encodes CASSLVEARELFF. Full variable domain (remainder filled in from reference TRBV5-5 and TRBJ2-2): DAGVTQSPTHLIKTRGQQVTLRCSPISGHKSVSWYQQVLGQGPQFIFQYYEKEERGRGNFPDRFSARQFPNYSSELNVNALLLGDSALYLCASSLVEARELFFGEGSRLTVL.

This clonotype has ten or more counts. This chain connects TRBV10-3 to TRBJ1-2; D is possibly TRBD1 (6 bases). This CDR3 spans 16 amino acids. The germline V gene has CDR1 ENHRY and CDR2 SYGVKD. Trimming removed 10 bases at V and 4 bases at J, with 25 bases between. The CDR3 nucleotides read TGTGCCAGCCAATTACCGGACAGTTCTAAATCCTATGGCTACACCTTC. As protein: CASQLPDSSKSYGYTF.

In its sample, this clonotype was seen many times. This chain links TRBV15 with TRBJ2-5; the D gene is possibly TRBD2 (6 bases). The ends were cut back, 5 bases at V and 3 bases at J, with 7 bases in the middle. Germline values: CDR1 LNHNV, CDR2 YYDKDF (reference sequence). The CDR3 sequence is 12 residues long. CDR3 region: CATSPGEETQYF. Here the CDR3 DNA reads TGTGCCACCAGCCCGGGGGAAGAGACCCAGTACTTC.

In its sample, this clonotype was seen many times. J is TRBJ2-5 and V is TRBV7-2; D tentatively reads TRBD1 or TRBD2 (5 bases each). Germline V gene lookup returns CDR1 SGHTA and CDR2 FQGNSA. Deletions cut 0 bases from V and 0 bases from J, with 17 bases between. The CDR3 covers 18 residues. The CDR3 region is CASSLARAKQDYQETQYF. The CDR3 region has the DNA TGTGCCAGCAGCTTAGCCCGGGCAAAACAGGACTACCAAGAGACCCAGTACTTC.

A single count supports this clonotype. The chain uses TRBV20-1 and TRBJ2-7, with TRBD1 as a possible D gene (5 bases). The CDR3 has 13 residues. Trimming cost V 0 bases and J 9 bases, with 15 bases left between them. CDR1 is DFQATT, CDR2 SNEGSKA, per germline (reference sequence). This CDR3 reads CSARDLGAYRQYF. The DNA of the CDR3 is TGCAGTGCTAGAGATCTAGGGGCCTATCGGCAGTACTTC.

In this sample, this clonotype turned up many times. The chain joins TRBV20-1 to TRBJ2-5; 8 positions match TRBD2. The CDR3 is 15 residues long. Germline V lookup: CDR1 DFQATT, CDR2 SNEGSKA (reference sequence). Unmatched junction bases numbered 8, after V lost 0 bases and J lost 5 bases. CDR3 DNA: TGCAGTGCTAGAGAGACGGGGGGGGCTTGGGAGACCCAGTACTTC. Residues: CSARETGGAWETQYF.

This clonotype was observed many times. This rearrangement joins TRBV6-5 to TRBJ2-5; no clear D gene. The V gene lost 3 bases and the J gene lost 2 bases, with 13 bases spanning the gap. The V gene's germline CDR1 is MNHEY and CDR2 SVGAGI. This CDR3 spans 15 amino acids. This chain's CDR3 is CASSYGARLQETQYF. Written as DNA, the CDR3 is TGTGCCAGCAGTTATGGCGCACGATTACAAGAGACCCAGTACTTC.

This clonotype was seen repeatedly, ten times or more. This chain's CDR3 is CASSQVRTHGYTF. CDR3 sequence (DNA): TGCGCCAGCAGCCAAGTGCGAACCCATGGCTACACCTTC. V usage is TRBV4-3 and J usage is TRBJ1-2; no definite D call. Germline V CDR1 and CDR2: LGHNA, YSLEER. V was shortened by 1 base and J by 6 bases, with 9 bases between the two germline ends. The CDR3 consists of 13 residues.

V gene TRBV28 combines with J gene TRBJ2-5, with D unclear. The CDR3 contains 14 residues. V gave up 1 base and J gave up 2 bases, with 8 bases separating them. Germline loops: CDR1 MDHEN, CDR2 SYDVKM. This chain's CDR3 is CASSLSWGQETQYF. DNA for the CDR3: TGTGCCAGCAGTTTATCTTGGGGACAAGAGACCCAGTACTTC.

This clonotype came up a few times. The CDR3 is CASSLAGTGDTIGELFF. The DNA of the CDR3 is TGTGCCAGCAGCTTGGCCGGGACAGGGGACACCATCGGGGAGCTGTTTTTT. The J gene is TRBJ2-2, the V gene TRBV5-5; 10 nucleotides agree with TRBD1. The junction had 9 bases not matched to a gene; V was cut back by 0 bases and J by 7 bases. CDR1 and CDR2 (germline): SGHKS, YYEKEE (reference sequence). This CDR3 is built from 17 residues.

The table lists this clonotype with a few counts. This chain connects TRBV5-5 to TRBJ1-4; no clear D. The ends were cut back, 1 base at V and 7 bases at J, with 11 bases in the middle. CDR1 SGHKS and CDR2 YYEKEE come from the germline V gene (reference sequence). The CDR3 totals 14 residues. The CDR3: CASSLYSRSEKLFF. The CDR3, as DNA: TGTGCCAGCAGCTTGTACAGTAGGAGTGAAAAACTGTTTTTT.

The gene calls are TRBV6-1 and TRBJ1-2; D gene unclear. Trimming stripped 7 bases from V and 2 bases from J, with 14 bases between. CDR1 and CDR2 (germline): MNHNS, SASEGT. The CDR3 totals 14 residues. CDR3 in amino acids: CASKGKVLNYGYTF. CDR3 DNA sequence: TGTGCCAGCAAGGGTAAGGTCCTCAACTATGGCTACACCTTC.

This clonotype was counted ten times or more. This sequence joins TRBV7-9 and TRBJ2-5; D is ambiguous. Germline values: CDR1 SEHNR, CDR2 FQNEAQ (reference sequence). The ends were cut back, 7 bases at V and 7 bases at J, with 13 bases in the middle. CDR3 length equals 12 residues. The CDR3 sequence is CASTSGTGTQYF. Written as DNA, the CDR3 is TGTGCCAGCACCTCAGGAACTGGGACCCAGTACTTC.

The sample holds many counts of this clonotype. The chain couples TRBV11-3 to TRBJ2-1, with D perhaps assigned TRBD1 or TRBD2 (5 bases each). This CDR3 has 16 amino acids. Germline CDR1 is SGHNT and CDR2 is YENEEA. V was clipped by 1 base and J by 0 bases, with 10 bases between them. As DNA, the CDR3 is TGTGCCAGCAGCTTAGCGGGGCCCAGCTCCTACAATGAGCAGTTCTTC. It translates to CASSLAGPSSYNEQFF.

This clonotype was seen a few times. This chain links TRBV5-5 with TRBJ1-1; the match to TRBD1 covers 7 bases. The V gene's germline CDR1 is SGHKS and CDR2 YYEKEE (reference sequence). The junction had 7 bases not matched to a gene; V was cut back by 4 bases and J by 1 base. The CDR3 covers 15 residues. This CDR3 reads CASSLTGNTNTEAFF. CDR3 bases: TGTGCCAGCAGCCTGACAGGGAACACGAACACTGAAGCTTTCTTT.

Concerning this clonotype: A much larger clone sits a single nucleotide away, making a read error possible. The gene calls are TRBV6-2 or TRBV6-3 and TRBJ1-2; 9 bases agree with TRBD1. The CDR3 totals 15 residues. CDR1 and CDR2 from the germline V gene are MNHEY and SVGEGT. The CDR3 DNA reads as TGTGTCAGCAGTTACTCGGGACAGGGAGACTATGGCTACACCTTC. This gives the protein CVSSYSGQGDYGYTF.

The table lists this clonotype with a few counts. A much larger clone differs from this one at a single base, so this may be a read error. The chain recombines TRBV6-2 or TRBV6-3 with TRBJ2-1; 10 bases fit TRBD2. Germline V gene sequence: CDR1 MNHEY, CDR2 SVGEGT. V dropped 7 bases and J dropped 8; count of bases not matched to a gene: 8. This CDR3 has 14 residues. This CDR3 reads CASTEAGGCDEQFF. Written as DNA, the CDR3 is TGTGCCAGCACTGAAGCGGGGGGGTGCGATGAGCAGTTCTTC.

This clonotype showed up just a few times. The V call is TRBV18, the J call TRBJ1-5; TRBD1 might be the D (5 bases). V gave up 4 bases and J gave up 4 bases, with 14 bases separating them. The CDR3 is made up of 15 amino acids. From germline, CDR1 is KGHSH and CDR2 LQKENI. The CDR3 bases are TGTGCCAGCTCACTCCGGCAGGGAGAGAATCAGCCCCAGCATTTT. Translated: CASSLRQGENQPQHF.

The chain has TRBV6-1 and TRBJ1-1; the D is unclear. Trimming removed 4 bases from V and 5 bases from J, with 23 bases in between. Germline CDR1 is MNHNS and CDR2 is SASEGT. The CDR3 has 17 amino acids. CDR3 nucleotide sequence: TGTGCCAGCAGTGTCTTTCATGTGGGCCTTAAAGGGACTGAAGCTTTCTTT. Amino acid sequence: CASSVFHVGLKGTEAFF.

As for this clonotype: The junction differs from germline at one of its ends, possibly a read error. V is TRBV29-1 and J is TRBJ2-5; D call uncertain. Germline V lookup: CDR1 SQVTM, CDR2 ANQGSEA. CDR3 size: 10 residues. The CDR3 DNA follows: TGCAGCGTACGAGGAGAGATCCAGTACTTC. Protein product: CSVRGEIQYF.

This clonotype was seen ten or more times. The rearrangement joins TRBV20-1 to TRBJ2-3; D is perhaps TRBD1 or TRBD2 (6 bases each). CDR1 and CDR2 from the germline V gene are DFQATT and SNEGSKA (reference sequence). V lost 6 bases, J lost 1 base, and 14 bases lay in between. The CDR3 has 14 residues. This chain's CDR3 is CSAASGARTDTQYF. The CDR3 bases are TGCAGTGCCGCCTCGGGGGCCCGCACAGATACGCAGTATTTT.

Ten or more counts support this clonotype. The chain uses TRBV7-9 and TRBJ2-1; the D is unclear. Per the germline V gene, CDR1 is SEHNR and CDR2 is FQNEAQ (reference sequence). V was pared by 4 bases and J by 10 bases, with 14 bases between. The CDR3 sequence is 13 residues long. CDR3: CASSWFASGEQFF. The CDR3 coding sequence is TGTGCCAGCAGCTGGTTCGCCTCTGGCGAGCAGTTCTTC.

This sequence joins TRBV30 and TRBJ2-6; D call uncertain. This CDR3 is 16 amino acids long. V was trimmed by 1 base and J by 1 base, leaving 11 bases between them. The germline V gene encodes CDR1 GTSNPN and CDR2 SVGIG (reference sequence). The CDR3 loop is CAWSEPTLSGANVLTF. DNA for the CDR3: TGTGCCTGGAGTGAGCCGACGTTGTCTGGGGCCAACGTCCTGACTTTC.